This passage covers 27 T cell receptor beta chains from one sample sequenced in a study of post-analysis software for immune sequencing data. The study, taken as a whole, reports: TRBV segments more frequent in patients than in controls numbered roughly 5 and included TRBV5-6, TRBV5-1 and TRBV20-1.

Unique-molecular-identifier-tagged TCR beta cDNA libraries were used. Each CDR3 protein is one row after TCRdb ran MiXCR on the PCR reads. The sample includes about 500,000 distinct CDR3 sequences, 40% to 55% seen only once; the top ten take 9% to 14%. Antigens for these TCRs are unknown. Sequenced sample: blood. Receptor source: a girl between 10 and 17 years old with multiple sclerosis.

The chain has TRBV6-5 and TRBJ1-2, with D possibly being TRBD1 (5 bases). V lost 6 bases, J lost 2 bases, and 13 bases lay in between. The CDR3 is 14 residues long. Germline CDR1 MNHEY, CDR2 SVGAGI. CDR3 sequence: CASRQTGRNYGYTF. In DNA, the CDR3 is TGTGCCAGCAGACAAACGGGACGGAACTATGGCTACACCTTC.

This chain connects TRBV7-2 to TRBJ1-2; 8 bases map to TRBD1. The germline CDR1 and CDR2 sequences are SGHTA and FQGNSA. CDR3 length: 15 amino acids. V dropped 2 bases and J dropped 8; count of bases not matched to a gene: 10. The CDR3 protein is CASSLSLQGAWGYTF. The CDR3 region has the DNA TGTGCCAGCAGCTTAAGTTTGCAGGGGGCTTGGGGCTACACCTTC.

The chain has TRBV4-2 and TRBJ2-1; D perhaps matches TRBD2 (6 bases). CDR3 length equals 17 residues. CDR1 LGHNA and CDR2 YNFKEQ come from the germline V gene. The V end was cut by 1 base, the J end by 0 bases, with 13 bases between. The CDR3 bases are TGTGCCAGCAGCCAAGGAAATAGCGGAAGCTCCTACAATGAGCAGTTCTTC. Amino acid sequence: CASSQGNSGSSYNEQFF.

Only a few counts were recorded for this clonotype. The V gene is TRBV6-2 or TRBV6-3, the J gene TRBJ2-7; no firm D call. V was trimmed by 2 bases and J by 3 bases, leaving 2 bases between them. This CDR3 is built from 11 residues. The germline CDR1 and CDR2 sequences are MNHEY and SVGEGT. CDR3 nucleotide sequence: TGTGCCAGCAGTTACCGCTACGAGCAGTACTTC. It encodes CASSYRYEQYF.

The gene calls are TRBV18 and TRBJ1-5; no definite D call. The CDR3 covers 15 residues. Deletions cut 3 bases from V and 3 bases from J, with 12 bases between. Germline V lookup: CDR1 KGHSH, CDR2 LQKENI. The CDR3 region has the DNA TGTGCCAGCTCACCTTCCGGGCCTGACAATCAGCCCCAGCATTTT. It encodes CASSPSGPDNQPQHF.

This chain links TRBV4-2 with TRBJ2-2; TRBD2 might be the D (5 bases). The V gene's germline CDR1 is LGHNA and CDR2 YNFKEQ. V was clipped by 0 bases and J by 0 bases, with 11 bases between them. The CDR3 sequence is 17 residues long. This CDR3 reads CASSQDGELPNTGELFF. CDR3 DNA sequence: TGTGCCAGCAGCCAAGATGGGGAGCTGCCGAACACCGGGGAGCTGTTTTTT.

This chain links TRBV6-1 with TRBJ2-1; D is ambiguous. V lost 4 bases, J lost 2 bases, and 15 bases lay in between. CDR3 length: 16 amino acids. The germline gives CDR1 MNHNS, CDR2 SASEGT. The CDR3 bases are TGTGCCAGCAGTGTCGCCCAATACGTTACCTACAATGAGCAGTTCTTC. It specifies CASSVAQYVTYNEQFF.

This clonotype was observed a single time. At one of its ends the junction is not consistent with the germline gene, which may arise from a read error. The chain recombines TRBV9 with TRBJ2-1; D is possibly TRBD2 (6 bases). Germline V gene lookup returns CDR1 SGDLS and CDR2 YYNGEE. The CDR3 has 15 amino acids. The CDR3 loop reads CASSPRGEVYDEQFF. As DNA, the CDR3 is TGTGCCAGCAGCCCCCGCGGGGAAGTCTACGATGAGCAGTTCTTC. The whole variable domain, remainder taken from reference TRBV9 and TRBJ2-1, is DSGVTQTPKHLITATGQRVTLRCSPRSGDLSVYWYQQSLDQGLQFLIQYYNGEERAKGNILERFSAQQFPDLHSELNLSSLELGDSALYFCASSPRGEVYDEQFFGPGTRLTVL.

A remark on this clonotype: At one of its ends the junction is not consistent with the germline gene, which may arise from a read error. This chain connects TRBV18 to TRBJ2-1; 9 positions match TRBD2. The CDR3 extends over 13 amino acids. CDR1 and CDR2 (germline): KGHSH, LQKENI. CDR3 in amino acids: CTSSQREVDEQFF. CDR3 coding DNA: TGTACCAGCTCACAGCGGGAGGTCGATGAGCAGTTCTTC.

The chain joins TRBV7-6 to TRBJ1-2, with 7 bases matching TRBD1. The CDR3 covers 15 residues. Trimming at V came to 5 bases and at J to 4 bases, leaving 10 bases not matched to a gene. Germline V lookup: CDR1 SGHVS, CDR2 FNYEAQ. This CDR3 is CASSPPGQESYGYTF. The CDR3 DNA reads TGTGCCAGCAGCCCGCCTGGACAGGAGTCCTATGGCTACACCTTC. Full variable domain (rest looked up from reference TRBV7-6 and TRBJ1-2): GAGVSQSPRYKVTKRGQDVALRCDPISGHVSLYWYRQALGQGPEFLTYFNYEAQQDKSGLPNDRFSAERPEGSISTLTIQRTEQRDSAMYRCASSPPGQESYGYTFGSGTRLTVV.

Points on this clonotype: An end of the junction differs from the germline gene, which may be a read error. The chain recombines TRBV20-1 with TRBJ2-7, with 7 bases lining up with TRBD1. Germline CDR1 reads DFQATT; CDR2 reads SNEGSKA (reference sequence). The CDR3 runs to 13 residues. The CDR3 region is CSARGDSSYEQYF. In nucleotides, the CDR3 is TGCAGTGCAAGAGGGGACAGCTCCTACGAGCAGTACTTC.

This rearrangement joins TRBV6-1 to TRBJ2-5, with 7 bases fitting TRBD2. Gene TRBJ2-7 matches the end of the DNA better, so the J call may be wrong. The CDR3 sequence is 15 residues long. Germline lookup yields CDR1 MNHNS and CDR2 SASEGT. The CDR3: CASSERSGLADEQYF. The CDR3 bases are TGTGCCAGCAGTGAAAGGTCTGGGCTAGCGGACGAGCAGTACTTC.

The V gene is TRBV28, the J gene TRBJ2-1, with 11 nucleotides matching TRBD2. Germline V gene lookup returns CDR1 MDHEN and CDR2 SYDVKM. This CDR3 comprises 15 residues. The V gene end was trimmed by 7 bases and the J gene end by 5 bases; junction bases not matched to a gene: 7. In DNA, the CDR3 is TGTGCCAGCACAAGGTCACTAGCGGGGGACAATGAGCAGTTCTTC. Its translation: CASTRSLAGDNEQFF.

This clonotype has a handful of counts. The CDR3: CSATGQLSYNEQFF. DNA of the CDR3: TGCAGTGCTACCGGACAGCTCTCCTACAATGAGCAGTTCTTC. The J gene is TRBJ2-1, the V gene TRBV20-1; possibly TRBD1 for D (6 bases). CDR3 length: 14 amino acids. The germline V gene encodes CDR1 DFQATT and CDR2 SNEGSKA (reference sequence). Trimming cost V 4 bases and J 0 bases, with 10 bases left between them.

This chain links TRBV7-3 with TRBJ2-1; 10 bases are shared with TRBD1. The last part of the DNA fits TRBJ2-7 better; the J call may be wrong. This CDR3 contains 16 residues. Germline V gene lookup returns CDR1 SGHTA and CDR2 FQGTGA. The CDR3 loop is CASSLGWTGGSYEQYF. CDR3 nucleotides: TGTGCCAGCAGCTTAGGCTGGACAGGGGGGTCCTACGAGCAGTACTTC.

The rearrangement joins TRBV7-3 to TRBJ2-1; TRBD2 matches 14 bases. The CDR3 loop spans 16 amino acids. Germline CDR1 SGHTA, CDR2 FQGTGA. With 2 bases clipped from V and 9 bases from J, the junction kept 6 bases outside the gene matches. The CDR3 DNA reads TGTGCCAGCAGCTTAGTAGGGACTAGCGGGAGAACTGAGCAGTTCTTC. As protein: CASSLVGTSGRTEQFF.

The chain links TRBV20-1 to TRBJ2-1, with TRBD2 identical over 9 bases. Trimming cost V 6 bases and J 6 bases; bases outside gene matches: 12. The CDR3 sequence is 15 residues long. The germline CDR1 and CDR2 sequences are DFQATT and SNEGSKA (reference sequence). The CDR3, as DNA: TGCAGTGCCTCAGCCCGCGGGAGGGCCCGCAATGAGCAGTTCTTC. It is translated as CSASARGRARNEQFF.

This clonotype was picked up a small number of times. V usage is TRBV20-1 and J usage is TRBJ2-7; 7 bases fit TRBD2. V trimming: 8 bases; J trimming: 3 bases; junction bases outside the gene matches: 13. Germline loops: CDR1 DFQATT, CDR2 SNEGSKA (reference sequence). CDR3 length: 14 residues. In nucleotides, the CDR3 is TGCAGTCCTGTCGCGCGGGAGTCGGTCTACGAGCAGTACTTC. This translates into CSPVARESVYEQYF.

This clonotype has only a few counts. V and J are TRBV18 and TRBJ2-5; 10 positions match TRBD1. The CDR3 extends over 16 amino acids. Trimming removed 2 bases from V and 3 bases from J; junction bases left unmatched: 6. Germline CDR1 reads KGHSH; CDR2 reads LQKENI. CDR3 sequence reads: CASSPFGTGAEETQYF. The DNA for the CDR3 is TGTGCCAGCTCACCATTCGGGACAGGGGCCGAAGAGACCCAGTACTTC.

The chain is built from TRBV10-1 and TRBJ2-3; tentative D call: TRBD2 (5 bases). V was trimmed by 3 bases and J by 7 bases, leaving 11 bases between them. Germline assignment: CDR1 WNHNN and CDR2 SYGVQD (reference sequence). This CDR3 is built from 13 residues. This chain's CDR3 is CASSEELDNTQYF. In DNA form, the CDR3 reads TGCGCCAGCAGTGAAGAACTAGATAATACGCAGTATTTT.

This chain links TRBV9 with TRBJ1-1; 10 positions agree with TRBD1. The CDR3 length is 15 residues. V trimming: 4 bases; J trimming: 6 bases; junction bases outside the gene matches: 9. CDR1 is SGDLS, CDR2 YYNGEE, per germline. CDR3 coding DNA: TGTGCCAGCAGCCCATGGACAGGGGGATTCCCTGAAGCTTTCTTT. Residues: CASSPWTGGFPEAFF.

The CDR3 reads CASSLRQINYEQYF. Written as DNA, the CDR3 is TGTGCCAGCAGTTTAAGGCAGATCAACTACGAGCAGTACTTC. This chain joins TRBV12-3 or TRBV12-4 and TRBJ2-7; D call uncertain. The CDR3 has 14 residues. V lost 2 bases and J lost 3, with 11 bases in between.

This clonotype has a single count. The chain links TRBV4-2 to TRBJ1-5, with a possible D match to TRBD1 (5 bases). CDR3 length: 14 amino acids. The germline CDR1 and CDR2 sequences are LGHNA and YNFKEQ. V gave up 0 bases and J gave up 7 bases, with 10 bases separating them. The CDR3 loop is CASSQERGKQPQHF. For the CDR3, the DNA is TGTGCCAGCAGCCAAGAAAGGGGTAAACAGCCCCAGCATTTT.

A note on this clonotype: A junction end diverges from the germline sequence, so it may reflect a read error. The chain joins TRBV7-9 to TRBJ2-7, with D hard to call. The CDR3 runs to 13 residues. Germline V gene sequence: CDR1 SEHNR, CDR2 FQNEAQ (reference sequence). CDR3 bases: TGTGCCGGCAGCCCCGGATCCTCCTACGAGCAGTACTTC. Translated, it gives CAGSPGSSYEQYF.

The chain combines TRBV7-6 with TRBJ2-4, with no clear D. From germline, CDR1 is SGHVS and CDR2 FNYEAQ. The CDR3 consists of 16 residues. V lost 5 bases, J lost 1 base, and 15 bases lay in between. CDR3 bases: TGTGCCAGCAGCCTAGAACATTGGACGGCCAAAAACATTCAGTACTTC. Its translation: CASSLEHWTAKNIQYF.

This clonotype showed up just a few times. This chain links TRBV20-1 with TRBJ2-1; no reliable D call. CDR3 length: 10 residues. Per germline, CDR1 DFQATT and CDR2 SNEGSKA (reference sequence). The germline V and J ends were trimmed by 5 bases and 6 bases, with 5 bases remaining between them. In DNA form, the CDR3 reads TGCAGTGCTCCCCGCAATGAGCAGTTCTTC. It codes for CSAPRNEQFF.

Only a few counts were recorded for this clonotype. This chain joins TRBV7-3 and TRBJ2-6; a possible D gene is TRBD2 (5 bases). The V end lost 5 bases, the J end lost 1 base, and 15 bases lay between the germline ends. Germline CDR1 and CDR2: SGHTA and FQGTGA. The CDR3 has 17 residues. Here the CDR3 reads CASSPEAVLSGANVLTF. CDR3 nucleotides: TGTGCCAGCAGCCCGGAGGCAGTACTATCTGGGGCCAACGTCCTGACTTTC.